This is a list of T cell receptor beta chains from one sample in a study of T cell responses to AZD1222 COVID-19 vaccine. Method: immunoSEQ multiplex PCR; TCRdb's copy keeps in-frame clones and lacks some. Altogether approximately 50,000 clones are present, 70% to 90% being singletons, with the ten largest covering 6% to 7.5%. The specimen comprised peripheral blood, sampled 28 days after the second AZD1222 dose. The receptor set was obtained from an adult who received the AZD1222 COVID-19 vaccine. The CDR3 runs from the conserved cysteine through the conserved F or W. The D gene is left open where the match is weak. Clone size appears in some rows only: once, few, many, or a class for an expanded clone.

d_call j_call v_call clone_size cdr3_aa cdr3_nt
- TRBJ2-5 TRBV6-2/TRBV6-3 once CASSWPGTETQYF TGTGCCAGCAGTTGGCCGGGGACGGAGACCCAGTACTTC
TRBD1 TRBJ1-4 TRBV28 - CASSLQGLNEKLFF TGTGCCAGCAGTCTACAGGGGCTTAATGAAAAACTGTTTTTT
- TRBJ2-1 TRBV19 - CASRGAGEYNEQFF TGTGCCAGTAGGGGGGCTGGGGAGTACAATGAGCAGTTCTTC
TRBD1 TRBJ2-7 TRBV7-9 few CASSPLYRTGGDEQYF TGTGCCAGCAGCCCCCTTTACAGGACAGGGGGCGACGAGCAGTACTTC
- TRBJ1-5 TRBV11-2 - CASSLGQYSDQPQHF TGTGCCAGCAGCTTAGGGCAGTATAGCGATCAGCCCCAGCATTTT
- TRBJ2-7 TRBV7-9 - CASSPGLLYEQYF TGTGCCAGCAGCCCGGGACTTTTATACGAGCAGTACTTC
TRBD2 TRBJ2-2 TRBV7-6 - CASSFAVKTSLGTGELFF TGTGCCAGCAGCTTCGCCGTAAAGACTAGCTTAGGGACCGGGGAGCTGTTTTTT
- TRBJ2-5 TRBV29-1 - CSVGRQQETQYF TGCAGCGTCGGACGGCAACAAGAGACCCAGTACTTC
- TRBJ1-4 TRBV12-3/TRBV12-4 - CASSTEYGEKLFF TGTGCCAGCAGTACGGAGTACGGTGAAAAACTGTTTTTT
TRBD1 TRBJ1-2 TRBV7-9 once CASSLNPGQGGYGYTF TGTGCCAGCAGCTTAAACCCTGGACAGGGGGGATATGGCTACACCTTC
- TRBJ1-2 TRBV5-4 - CASRPGTRAGYTF TGTGCCAGCAGACCCGGGACACGAGCGGGCTACACCTTC
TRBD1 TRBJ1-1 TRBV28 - CASSTTGAITEAFF TGTGCCAGCAGCACTACAGGGGCCATAACTGAAGCTTTCTTT
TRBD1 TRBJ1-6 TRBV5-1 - CASSYLGTGRNSPLHF TGCGCCAGCAGCTATTTGGGGACAGGGCGTAATTCACCCCTCCACTTT
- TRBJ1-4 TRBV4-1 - CASSQVLGPNEKLFF TGCGCCAGCAGCCAAGTATTAGGGCCTAATGAAAAACTGTTTTTT
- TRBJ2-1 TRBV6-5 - CASNVRGLNEQFF TGTGCCAGCAACGTACGGGGCCTCAATGAGCAGTTCTTC
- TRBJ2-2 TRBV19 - CASSITGTNTGELFF TGTGCCAGTAGTATCACCGGGACAAACACCGGGGAGCTGTTTTTT
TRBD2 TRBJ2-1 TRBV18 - CASSPSGGEQFF TGTGCCAGCTCACCTAGCGGGGGGGAGCAGTTCTTC
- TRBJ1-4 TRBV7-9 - CASSFSGGGEKLFF TGTGCCAGCAGCTTCTCTGGAGGGGGTGAAAAACTGTTTTTT
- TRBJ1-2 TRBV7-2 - CASSLNWVNYGYTF TGTGCCAGCAGCTTAAACTGGGTTAACTATGGCTACACCTTC
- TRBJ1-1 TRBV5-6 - CASGRKMDNWNTEAFF TGTGCCAGCGGCCGTAAGATGGACAATTGGAACACTGAAGCTTTCTTT